The 5 T cell receptor beta chains reported below all come from one sample, sequenced in a study of regulatory T cells in long-lasting Graves disease. Time point of the sample: newly diagnosed GD, antithyroid drugs for less than 3 months. The TCR library used RNA extracted from PBMCs. Both iRepertoire HTBI primers and Arm-PCR of CDR3 regions were used to build the TCR beta libraries. TCRdb reanalysed the multiplex PCR reads using MiXCR and keeps one entry per CDR3 protein. The sample shows approximately 300,000 distinct CDR3 sequences, approximately 20% of them seen only once. The source material was peripheral blood mononuclear cells (PBMCs), sampled at new diagnosis, from a patient treated with antithyroid drugs. Receptors originate from a female donor with Graves disease.

This clonotype is judged medium-sized. This chain links TRBV27 with TRBJ1-1, with TRBD1 identical over 7 bases. Germline V CDR1 and CDR2: MNHEY, SMNVEV (reference sequence). This CDR3 is built from 14 residues. V lost 6 bases and J lost 6; bases outside the gene matches: 10. This chain's CDR3 is CASRQDRTGAEAFF. The CDR3 DNA reads TGTGCCAGCAGACAGGACAGGACCGGGGCTGAAGCTTTCTTT.

This chain links TRBV7-9 with TRBJ2-7; D unresolved. V was pared by 5 bases and J by 5 bases, with 13 bases between. The length of the CDR3 is 13 residues. Germline V gene lookup returns CDR1 SEHNR and CDR2 FQNEAQ (reference sequence). The CDR3, as DNA: TGTGCCAGCAGCGGCCGGGCCCACGACGAGCAGTACTTC. Its translation: CASSGRAHDEQYF.

The J gene is TRBJ2-7, the V gene TRBV11-3, with TRBD1 matching over 9 bases. Germline V gene sequence: CDR1 SGHNT, CDR2 YENEEA. This CDR3 comprises 16 residues. The ends lost 3 bases at V and 5 bases at J; junction bases unmatched: 11. The CDR3 region is CASSFFSPGTGNEQYF. CDR3 nucleotides: TGTGCCAGCAGCTTTTTTAGCCCCGGGACAGGGAACGAGCAGTACTTC.

This clonotype was found many times. The V and J genes are TRBV18 and TRBJ1-5; no clear D gene. Germline loops: CDR1 KGHSH, CDR2 LQKENI. CDR3 length: 15 residues. Trimming left V 3 bases short and J 4 bases short, with 13 bases between. CDR3 residues: CASSPRASQNQPQHF. CDR3 DNA: TGTGCCAGCTCACCCAGAGCCAGCCAAAATCAGCCCCAGCATTTT.

The table lists this clonotype with many counts. The chain carries TRBV6-1 and TRBJ2-7; D is possibly TRBD1 or TRBD2 (5 bases each). V lost 1 base, J lost 2 bases, and 12 bases lay in between. The CDR3 is 15 residues long. Germline V gives CDR1 MNHNS, CDR2 SASEGT. As DNA, the CDR3 is TGTGCCAGCAGTGAAGGGGGGATCAGCCCCTACGAGCAGTACTTC. This translates into CASSEGGISPYEQYF.